This TCR beta chain comes out of a study of cytomegalovirus exposure and HLA in healthy donors. This CDR3 spans 14 amino acids. Losses at the gene ends were 4 bases for V and 5 bases for J; bases not matched to a gene: 2. From germline, CDR1 is LNHDA and CDR2 SQIVND (reference sequence). Concerning this clone itself: Its specificity is unknown.

Use of 60 Vbeta and 13 Jbeta primers characterized the PCR. Some clones are missing from TCRdb's copy, which holds only in-frame ones; the method was immunoSEQ multiplex PCR. Of 90,000 to 150,000 clones in the sample, over 75% were seen once. Study outcomes and limitations: Sequencing likely produced, as an artifact, a cluster of highly shared sequence variants. Three chains tied to CMV proved CMV antigen-specific in vitro. Generally TCR sequences proved uncommon, though certain public TCRs appeared in numerous donors.

The sequence was obtained from a young woman in good health and CMV-seronegative. Sequenced sample: PBMCs. The chain recombines TRBV19 with TRBJ1-2; 12 nucleotides agree with TRBD1. In nucleotides, the CDR3 is TGTGCCAGTAGTAGGGACAGGGGGCTTTATGGCTACACCTTC. Translation: CASSRDRGLYGYTF.